Below, one TCR beta chain is given with its context. An end of the junction differs from the germline gene, which may be a read error. CDR1 and CDR2 (germline): SGHTA, FQGNSA. The CDR3 is 12 residues long. This sample was taken from a study of cytotoxic CD8 clonotypes in ibrutinib-treated CLL. Overall study: Responses: approximately 25 partial, 2 complete; after median around 68 months, around 15 stayed remitted, 12 progressed.

Sequenced by immunoSEQ multiplex PCR; TCRdb stores in-frame clones only, minus some. The repertoire holds more than 140,000 clones, with 70% to 85% as singletons. The chain uses TRBV7-2 and TRBJ2-1, with a tentative D call TRBD2 (6 bases). The specimen comprised PBMCs, sampled after 12 months of ibrutinib treatment. This TCR came from a human donor with chronic lymphocytic leukemia. This CDR3 is CASSTIPGVGLF. CDR3 nucleotides: TGTGCCAGCAGCACTATCCCGGGGGTCGGGCTCTTC.